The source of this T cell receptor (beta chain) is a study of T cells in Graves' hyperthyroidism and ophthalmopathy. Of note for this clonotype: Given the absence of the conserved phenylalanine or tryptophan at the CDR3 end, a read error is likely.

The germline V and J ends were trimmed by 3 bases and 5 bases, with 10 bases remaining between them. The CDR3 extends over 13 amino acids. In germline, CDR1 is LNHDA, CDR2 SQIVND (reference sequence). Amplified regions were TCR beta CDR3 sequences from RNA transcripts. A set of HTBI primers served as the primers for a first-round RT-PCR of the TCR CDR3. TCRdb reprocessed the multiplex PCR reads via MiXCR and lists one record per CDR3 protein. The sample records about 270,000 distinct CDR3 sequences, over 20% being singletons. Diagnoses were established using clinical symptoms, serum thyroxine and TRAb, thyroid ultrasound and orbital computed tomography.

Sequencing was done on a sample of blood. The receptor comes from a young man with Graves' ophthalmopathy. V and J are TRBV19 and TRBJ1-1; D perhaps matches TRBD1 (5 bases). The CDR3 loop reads CASSIGGVTEAFL. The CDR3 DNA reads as TGTGCCAGTAGTATTGGGGGAGTAACTGAAGCTTTCCTT.